Listed here is a single T cell receptor (beta chain). Its cognate antigen is unknown. TRB rearrangements were amplified by touch-down multiplex PCR with mixed TRB-A/B primers. Reanalyzing the multiplex PCR reads, TCRdb keeps one entry per CDR3 protein, without DNA. The sample yields almost 7,000 distinct CDR3 sequences, of which the top ten take up around 4.8%. The germline CDR1 and CDR2 sequences are MNHEY and SMNVEV (reference sequence). The CDR3 sequence is 13 residues long. About 39,000 genome equivalents of blood DNA were amplified for TRB. The source of the sample is a study of T cell clusters in autoimmune cytopenias. Study at large: Healthy donor controls had a mean age of around 57 years and median age of about 60 years. The study's findings and limits: Clustering suggested that physiological T cell clusters were missing in primary autoimmune cytopenia patients.

Another study also made use of these data, one on T cell repertoires in aging, cancer and after chemotherapy.

Sequenced: peripheral blood. This clonotype originated in a human donor in good health. V is TRBV27 and J is TRBJ1-5; TCRdb gives TRBD1 as the D gene, but with no DNA this cannot be confirmed. The CDR3 region is CAGQGVRNQPQHF.